Listed below are T cell receptor beta chains from one sample, sequenced in a study of cytomegalovirus exposure and HLA in healthy donors. The protocol was immunoSEQ multiplex PCR, while the TCRdb copy is restricted to in-frame clones and leaves out a portion. The sample carries 150,000 or so clones, approximately 89% recorded once. Sequencing was performed on PBMCs. Receptors were obtained from a woman younger than 35 in good health and CMV-seropositive. Each CDR3 is given with its conserved first and last residue. D genes are given only for firm matches. Size tells how often a clone was seen (once, few, many) or the class of an expanded clone, and some rows leave it out.

V,D,size,J,DNA,CDR3
TRBV19,-,few,TRBJ1-6,TGTGCCAGTAGTATAGATCATGAGTTTTCACCCCTCCACTTT,CASSIDHEFSPLHF
TRBV7-9,-,-,TRBJ1-2,TGTGCCAGCAGCCTAGGAGGTAACTATGGCTACACCTTC,CASSLGGNYGYTF
TRBV4-3,-,-,TRBJ2-3,TGCGCCAGCAGCGTGGACAGTAGCACAGATACGCAGTATTTT,CASSVDSSTDTQYF
TRBV29-1,-,-,TRBJ2-6,TGCAGCGTCTTAGGCACGGACATCCTCTCTGGGGCCAACGTCCTGACTTTC,CSVLGTDILSGANVLTF
TRBV6-1,TRBD1,-,TRBJ1-1,TGTGCCAGCAGCCTGGACAGGTGGAACACTGAAGCTTTCTTT,CASSLDRWNTEAFF
TRBV28,TRBD2,-,TRBJ2-5,TGTGCCAGCAAGGCTAGCGGGGGACAAGAGACCCAGTACTTC,CASKASGGQETQYF
TRBV6-5,TRBD1,-,TRBJ1-4,TGTGCCAGCAGCAGGGACAGTAGGGAAAAACTGTTTTTT,CASSRDSREKLFF
TRBV27,-,-,TRBJ2-3,TGTGCCAGCAGCCTATGGGGGGTCACAGATACGCAGTATTTT,CASSLWGVTDTQYF
TRBV7-2,TRBD1,-,TRBJ1-4,TGTGCCAGCGCACAGGGGAACCGTGAAAAACTGTTTTTT,CASAQGNREKLFF
TRBV7-6,-,-,TRBJ2-1,TGTGCCAGCAGCGGACCGGAGGGACCGAGCTCCTACAATGAGCAGTTCTTC,CASSGPEGPSSYNEQFF
TRBV18,TRBD1,-,TRBJ2-5,TGTGCCAGCTCACCAAAAAATTCCGGGACAGTCCTCGAGACCCAGTACTTC,CASSPKNSGTVLETQYF
TRBV4-1,-,-,TRBJ1-2,TGCGCCAGCAGCCAAGCGGACAGCCACTATGGCTACACCTTC,CASSQADSHYGYTF
TRBV30,-,-,TRBJ1-3,TGTGCCTGGAGGGATAAGCTGACAGGCAATCGAAACACCATATATTTT,CAWRDKLTGNRNTIYF
TRBV19,-,-,TRBJ1-1,TGTGCCAGTAGTCCCAAAATGACACGTGAAGCTTTCTTT,CASSPKMTREAFF
TRBV10-3,TRBD2,-,TRBJ2-3,TGTGCCATCAGACCTTCGGGCCGACTAGCGGGGGGAGCCCTAGATACGCAGTATTTT,CAIRPSGRLAGGALDTQYF
TRBV18,TRBD2,-,TRBJ2-5,TGTGCCAGCTCGCCCCCGGGACTAAAAGAGACCCAGTACTTC,CASSPPGLKETQYF
TRBV4-1,-,-,TRBJ2-1,TGCGCCAGCAGCCTTGGACTGGACTGGGAGCAGTTCTTC,CASSLGLDWEQFF
TRBV13,-,-,TRBJ1-1,TGTGCCAGCAGCTTAAACCCCTCGGGCACTGAAGCTTTCTTT,CASSLNPSGTEAFF
TRBV6-5,TRBD2,-,TRBJ2-7,TGTGCCAGCAGCGCACCGGGACTAGCTTCCTACGAGCAGTACTTC,CASSAPGLASYEQYF
TRBV5-4,-,-,TRBJ2-5,TGTGCCAGCAGTCTCCGGGGGGCGGAGACCCAGTACTTC,CASSLRGAETQYF
TRBV5-1,TRBD2,-,TRBJ2-7,TGCGCCAGTACGACTAGCGGGGGGCCGGGGGAGCAGTACTTC,CASTTSGGPGEQYF
TRBV10-1,-,few,TRBJ1-2,TGCGCCAGCAGTATTATTCCCGGGAGCCTATGTCCTAACTATGGCTACACCTTC,CASSIIPGSLCPNYGYTF
TRBV5-1,TRBD1,-,TRBJ2-7,TGCGCCAGCAGCACCGGACAGGGTCGTATAGGTCACGAGCAGTACTTC,CASSTGQGRIGHEQYF
TRBV6-6,TRBD2,-,TRBJ2-3,TGTGCCAGCAGACTTAAGCTAGCGGGGGGGCCAGATACGCAGTATTTT,CASRLKLAGGPDTQYF
TRBV4-1,TRBD1,few,TRBJ1-6,TGCGCCAGCAGCCAAGTCCCGGACAGGGGGGGTTCACCCCTCCACTTT,CASSQVPDRGGSPLHF
TRBV30,-,-,TRBJ1-5,TGTGCCTGGAGTGTAAACGTCGGTCAGCCCCAGCATTTT,CAWSVNVGQPQHF
TRBV13,TRBD2,-,TRBJ2-3,TGTGCCAGCAGCCCCACTAGCGGAAGCACAGATACGCAGTATTTT,CASSPTSGSTDTQYF
TRBV19,-,-,TRBJ1-6,TGTGCCAGTAGTGCCGGGAGGACACCCCTCCACTTT,CASSAGRTPLHF
TRBV6-5,-,-,TRBJ1-4,TGTGCCAGCAGTTCGGGATCGACTAATGAAAAACTGTTTTTT,CASSSGSTNEKLFF
TRBV11-2,-,-,TRBJ2-2,TGTGCCAGCCCGTCGGAGCAGGGGCACACCGGGGAGCTGTTTTTT,CASPSEQGHTGELFF
TRBV5-1,TRBD1,-,TRBJ2-7,TGCGCCAGCAGCAGACCGGGACAGGGATCCTACGAGCAGTACTTC,CASSRPGQGSYEQYF
TRBV5-1,TRBD1,-,TRBJ2-1,TGCGCCAGCAGCCAATCAACAGGGGGATCCTACAATGAGCAGTTCTTC,CASSQSTGGSYNEQFF
TRBV7-2,-,-,TRBJ2-5,TGTGCCAGCAGCTTAGTAACGGCGGGGCAAGAGACCCAGTACTTC,CASSLVTAGQETQYF
TRBV25-1,TRBD1,-,TRBJ1-1,TGTGCCCTCCCAGGTCAGGGGGCTTACACTGAAGCTTTCTTT,CALPGQGAYTEAFF
TRBV19,-,-,TRBJ1-6,TGTGCCAGTGACGGGGGGAGTCATTCACCCCTCCACTTT,CASDGGSHSPLHF
TRBV5-6,-,-,TRBJ2-2,TGTGCCAGCAGCTTGGCTAGCCCCGGGGAGCTGTTTTTT,CASSLASPGELFF
TRBV7-2,TRBD2,-,TRBJ2-3,TGTGCCAGCAGCTTAGATTCCCGGGGGGGCACAGATACGCAGTATTTT,CASSLDSRGGTDTQYF
TRBV11-2,TRBD1,-,TRBJ2-5,TGTGCCAGCAGCTTCGGACAGGTGGCCCAGTACTTC,CASSFGQVAQYF
TRBV6-5,TRBD1,-,TRBJ1-2,TGTGCCAGCAGCAGACAGGGGGAAAGTGGCTACACCTTC,CASSRQGESGYTF
TRBV5-6,-,-,TRBJ1-1,TGTGCCAGCAGCCCCAAGGGGAGGAGCATTAACACTGAAGCTTTCTTT,CASSPKGRSINTEAFF
TRBV7-2,-,-,TRBJ2-5,TGTGCCAGCAGCTTAGGTAGTTTGGAGACCCAGTACTTC,CASSLGSLETQYF
TRBV2,TRBD2,-,TRBJ2-5,TGTGCCAGCAGTGTACTAGCGGGGGGGCGGGAGACCCAGTACTTC,CASSVLAGGRETQYF
TRBV28,TRBD1,-,TRBJ2-5,TGTGCCAGCAGTTCTGCCTACGGACAGGGCCCAGGGGCCCAGTACTTC,CASSSAYGQGPGAQYF
TRBV2,-,-,TRBJ1-6,TGTGCCAGCAAAGGGGATCATAATTCACCCCTCCACTTT,CASKGDHNSPLHF
TRBV7-6,-,-,TRBJ2-1,TGTGCCAGCAGCCCAGGGGAGCTCCCTGAGCAGTTCTTC,CASSPGELPEQFF
TRBV11-2,-,-,TRBJ1-1,TGTGCCAGCAGCCCGGAGGTGCGGAGAAAGGCTTTCTTT,CASSPEVRRKAFF
TRBV28,TRBD1,-,TRBJ1-2,TGTGCCAGCAGTCCATCGGGACAGAGTCCCAACTATGGCTACACCTTC,CASSPSGQSPNYGYTF
TRBV9,-,-,TRBJ1-2,TGTGCCAGCAGCGTAGCTGGGGGGTTAGATCATGGCTACACCTTC,CASSVAGGLDHGYTF
TRBV10-3,-,once,TRBJ2-5,TGTGCCATCAGTGAGAAATTGGGCGAGACCCAGTACTTC,CAISEKLGETQYF
TRBV10-3,TRBD1,few,TRBJ1-2,TGTGCCATCAGCCGGGACAGTAGTTATGGCTACACCTTC,CAISRDSSYGYTF
TRBV18,TRBD2,-,TRBJ2-1,TGTGCCAGCTCCGTGACTAGCGGGGGGTTATATATATCCTACAATGAGCAGTTCTTC,CASSVTSGGLYISYNEQFF
TRBV6-4,-,-,TRBJ2-7,TGTGCCAGCAGTACAATAATAGGGGGCGAGCAGTACTTC,CASSTIIGGEQYF